The 18 T cell receptor beta chains below come from one sample, sequenced in a study of shared clonotypes between healthy human individuals. Data came from immunoSEQ multiplex PCR; TCRdb stores just in-frame clones and leaves some out. Among roughly 2.1 million clones listed, around 93% were seen once. Naive CD8 cells were CD45RO-negative, positively selected for CCR7, excluding terminally differentiated effector memory CD45RA+ cells. The sample was naive CD8+ T cells from PBMCs. The source is a man between 18 and 35 years old in good health. Some clones in this sample may be carry-over from other donors' samples.

This rearrangement joins TRBV10-1 to TRBJ2-5; 12 nucleotides line up with TRBD2. Germline V CDR1 and CDR2: WNHNN, SYGVQD (reference sequence). This CDR3 is 15 amino acids long. V shed 5 bases, J shed 2 bases, and the junction held 3 bases outside the gene matches. CDR3 bases: TGCGCCAGCAGTCCCGGACTAGCGGGACAAGAGACCCAGTACTTC. This codes for CASSPGLAGQETQYF.

V is TRBV10-1 and J is TRBJ2-7, with unresolved D. The V gene lost 2 bases and the J gene lost 6 bases, with 5 bases spanning the gap. This CDR3 comprises 11 residues. The V gene's germline CDR1 is WNHNN and CDR2 SYGVQD (reference sequence). CDR3 nucleotide sequence: TGCGCCAGCAGTGAGGGAAGCGAGCAGTACTTC. The encoded protein is CASSEGSEQYF.

The chain has TRBV7-9 and TRBJ2-3, with 11 bases identical to TRBD1. J lost 7 bases, V lost 3 bases, and 6 bases had no gene match. CDR1 and CDR2 from the germline V gene are SEHNR and FQNEAQ (reference sequence). This CDR3 has 15 residues. The CDR3 nucleotides are TGTGCCAGCAGCTTCCCCGGGGACAGGGGGAATACGCAGTATTTT. It specifies CASSFPGDRGNTQYF.

This clone was seen a single time. V usage is TRBV27 and J usage is TRBJ2-1; no clear D. Germline V gene lookup returns CDR1 MNHEY and CDR2 SMNVEV (reference sequence). The CDR3 has 14 residues. The V and J ends lost 5 bases and 0 bases respectively, with 8 bases between them. This chain's CDR3 is CASSISSSYNEQFF. DNA of the CDR3: TGTGCCAGCAGTATAAGTAGCTCCTACAATGAGCAGTTCTTC.

The rearrangement uses TRBV9 and TRBJ2-1; 9 nucleotides align to TRBD2. V trimming: 3 bases; J trimming: 2 bases; junction bases outside the gene matches: 9. Germline CDR1 reads SGDLS; CDR2 reads YYNGEE. CDR3 size: 17 residues. For the CDR3, the DNA is TGTGCCAGCAGCGGCGATTGGGCGGGAGGGCCCTACAATGAGCAGTTCTTC. It encodes CASSGDWAGGPYNEQFF.

The chain couples TRBV27 to TRBJ1-4; no clear D. Germline-derived CDR1 and CDR2 are MNHEY and SMNVEV (reference sequence). This CDR3 region has 14 residues. Trimming pared 2 bases from V and 4 bases from J, leaving 8 bases between. The CDR3 DNA follows: TGTGCCAGCAGTTTAGGCAGGTATAATGAAAAACTGTTTTTT. It is translated as CASSLGRYNEKLFF.

This chain links TRBV27 with TRBJ2-7, with D uncertain. Per germline, CDR1 MNHEY and CDR2 SMNVEV (reference sequence). Trimming took off 5 bases at V and 4 bases at J, with 15 bases between the two ends. The CDR3 consists of 14 residues. The CDR3 is CASSGVGPTYEQYF. CDR3 DNA sequence: TGTGCCAGCAGTGGCGTAGGGCCGACATACGAGCAGTACTTC.

The chain has TRBV10-3 and TRBJ1-2, with a tentative D call TRBD1 (5 bases). CDR1 ENHRY and CDR2 SYGVKD come from the germline V gene. V was trimmed by 6 bases and J by 0 bases, leaving 20 bases between them. The CDR3 loop spans 17 amino acids. The CDR3 sequence is CAIRTGTFDLTNYGYTF. The CDR3, as DNA: TGTGCCATCAGGACCGGGACTTTTGATCTGACTAACTATGGCTACACCTTC.

This clone appeared a single time. The chain couples TRBV14 to TRBJ2-1, with D unresolved. Trimming shortened V by 0 bases and J by 2 bases, and 14 bases separated the two germline ends. The CDR3 length is 17 residues. Germline CDR1 reads SGHDN; CDR2 reads FVKESK. CDR3 in DNA: TGTGCCAGCAGCCAAGATGGGGTCGGCTGGGCCTACAATGAGCAGTTCTTC. Encoded protein: CASSQDGVGWAYNEQFF.

J is TRBJ2-5 and V is TRBV29-1; the D gene is possibly TRBD1 (5 bases). Matching the DNA end better, TRBJ2-7 makes the J call doubtful. CDR1 and CDR2 from the germline V gene are SQVTM and ANQGSEA. This CDR3 region has 12 residues. In DNA, the CDR3 is TGCAGCGTTGAAGACAGGGTCTCCGAGCAGTACTTC. Residues: CSVEDRVSEQYF.

V and J are TRBV19 and TRBJ1-5; perhaps TRBD1 as D (5 bases). Germline CDR1 reads LNHDA; CDR2 reads SQIVND (reference sequence). Trimming pared 4 bases from V and 8 bases from J, leaving 27 bases between. This CDR3 is built from 18 residues. The DNA of the CDR3 is TGTGCCAGTAGTAGGGGGGTCTCTCGGGACCAAGCTATCAAGCCCCAGCATTTT. Translated, it gives CASSRGVSRDQAIKPQHF.

In regard to this clone: This may stem from a read error, because a much larger clone lies one nucleotide away. This rearrangement joins TRBV5-6 to TRBJ1-2; weak D call: TRBD1 (5 bases). The CDR3 is 13 residues long. The V end was cut by 0 bases, the J end by 2 bases, with 5 bases between. The germline CDR1 and CDR2 sequences are SGHDT and YYEEEE. Here the CDR3 reads CASSLGQNYGYTF. The CDR3 nucleotides are TGTGCCAGCAGCTTGGGACAGAACTATGGCTACACCTTC. The complete variable domain, with remaining parts taken from reference TRBV5-6 and TRBJ1-2, reads DAGVTQSPTHLIKTRGQQVTLRCSPKSGHDTVSWYQQALGQGPQFIFQYYEEEERQRGNFPDRFSGHQFPNYSSELNVNALLLGDSALYLCASSLGQNYGYTFGSGTRLTVV.

V usage is TRBV27 and J usage is TRBJ2-2; 9 bases map to TRBD1. This CDR3 has 14 amino acids. Germline V CDR1 and CDR2: MNHEY, SMNVEV (reference sequence). The trim removed 2 bases at V and 7 bases at J, leaving 2 bases unmatched. The CDR3 DNA reads TGTGCCAGCAGTTTAGGACAGGGGATCGGGGAGCTGTTTTTT. Amino acid sequence: CASSLGQGIGELFF.

The gene calls are TRBV27 and TRBJ2-3, with 8 bases that match TRBD2. Germline V lookup: CDR1 MNHEY, CDR2 SMNVEV (reference sequence). The CDR3 consists of 15 residues. Trimming cost V 3 bases and J 4 bases; bases outside gene matches: 6. CDR3 nucleotide sequence: TGTGCCAGCAGTTTCTACGGGAGGGCCTCAGATACGCAGTATTTT. Translated, it gives CASSFYGRASDTQYF.

The chain is built from TRBV11-2 and TRBJ2-7; TRBD1 matches 9 bases. The CDR3 runs 19 residues. Trimming removed 3 bases from V and 0 bases from J; junction bases left unmatched: 15. Germline-derived CDR1 and CDR2 are SGHAT and FQNNGV. Here the CDR3 reads CASSFPRGQGTGNSYEQYF. For the CDR3, the DNA is TGTGCCAGCAGCTTCCCTCGGGGACAGGGTACAGGAAACTCCTACGAGCAGTACTTC.

This clone was found once. V usage is TRBV9 and J usage is TRBJ2-1; 8 nucleotides agree with TRBD1. V lost 0 bases to trimming and J lost 5 bases; unmatched junction nucleotides: 22. This CDR3 contains 21 residues. Germline V gene sequence: CDR1 SGDLS, CDR2 YYNGEE. The CDR3 is CASSVAWSPGQEIPGDNEQFF. CDR3 coding DNA: TGTGCCAGCAGCGTAGCTTGGAGTCCGGGACAGGAGATCCCGGGGGACAATGAGCAGTTCTTC.

The count of this clone is one. The V call is TRBV15, the J call TRBJ2-1; D not resolved. Germline CDR1 and CDR2: LNHNV and YYDKDF (reference sequence). The CDR3 totals 14 residues. V was pared by 1 base and J by 5 bases, with 9 bases between. CDR3 sequence: CATSRVPQDNEQFF. The CDR3 DNA is TGTGCCACCAGCAGAGTCCCTCAGGACAATGAGCAGTTCTTC.

The chain couples TRBV5-6 to TRBJ2-2; D is perhaps TRBD1 or TRBD2 (5 bases each). Looked up from germline, CDR1 is SGHDT and CDR2 is YYEEEE. The V gene lost 4 bases and the J gene lost 7 bases, with 14 bases spanning the gap. The CDR3 is 14 amino acids. The CDR3 reads CASSATTGGGELFF. The CDR3 coding sequence is TGTGCCAGCAGCGCTACTACAGGAGGCGGGGAGCTGTTTTTT.